The entry below describes one T cell receptor beta chain. The antigen remains undetermined. The data stem from a study of T cells in pancreatic ductal adenocarcinoma. Regarding the study as a whole: Mean clonality was about 0.11 in tumors and roughly 0.07 in blood, not significantly different.

In germline, CDR1 is MDHEN, CDR2 SYDVKM. The CDR3 contains 12 residues. V was clipped by 6 bases and J by 8 bases, with 11 bases between them. Data came from immunoSEQ multiplex PCR; TCRdb stores just in-frame clones and leaves some out. The data hold approximately 19,000 clones, with 88% observed a single time. The selected patients with pancreatic ductal adenocarcinoma had surgery but no neoadjuvant therapy. The TCR sequence derives from a human donor with pancreatic ductal adenocarcinoma. V gene TRBV28 combines with J gene TRBJ2-1; D is perhaps TRBD2 (5 bases). Material: PBMCs. This chain's CDR3 is CASSSEGDEQFF. CDR3 coding DNA: TGTGCCAGCAGCTCAGAGGGTGATGAGCAGTTCTTC.